The 21 T cell receptor beta chains reported below all come from one sample, sequenced in a study of shared T cell receptors in the human thymus. The method was immunoSEQ multiplex PCR; TCRdb's version includes in-frame clones alone and lacks a portion of them. The table lists hundreds of thousands of clones, about 90% of them singletons, with under 0.01% in the top ten. These same data were also listed under a study on human thymus T cells.

The sequenced sample consisted of thymocytes. The receptor source for this set is a boy younger than two with a congenital heart defect.

This clone was picked up one time. The rearrangement links TRBV10-2 to TRBJ1-2; D unclear. Trimming took 2 bases from V and 0 from J, leaving 16 bases between them. Germline values: CDR1 WSHSY, CDR2 SAAADI. The CDR3 sequence is 17 residues long. DNA of the CDR3: TGCGCCAGCAGTGAGCCGAGCGTCCCACCCGCTAACTATGGCTACACCTTC. This translates into CASSEPSVPPANYGYTF.

This sequence joins TRBV6-5 and TRBJ1-1; D gene unclear. Trimming removed 6 bases from V and 1 base from J, with 12 bases in between. The CDR3 has 14 amino acids. CDR1 is MNHEY and CDR2 is SVGAGI in the germline V gene. The CDR3 region is CASSQGDWNTEAFF. CDR3 coding DNA: TGTGCCAGCAGCCAAGGCGACTGGAACACTGAAGCTTTCTTT.

J is TRBJ1-5 and V is TRBV5-6; D is undetermined. Trimming took off 1 base at V and 4 bases at J, with 12 bases between the two ends. CDR1 and CDR2 from the germline V gene are SGHDT and YYEEEE. This CDR3 has 15 amino acids. CDR3: CASSLRRDCNQPQHF. The DNA for the CDR3 is TGTGCCAGCAGCTTGAGGAGGGATTGTAATCAGCCCCAGCATTTT.

The chain couples TRBV6-6 to TRBJ1-2; 8 positions match TRBD1. CDR1 and CDR2 (germline): MNHNY, SVGAGI (reference sequence). The CDR3 runs to 15 residues. The V gene end was trimmed by 7 bases and the J gene end by 6 bases; junction bases not matched to a gene: 13. The CDR3 loop reads CASINPAAGGNGYTF. In DNA, the CDR3 is TGTGCCAGCATAAACCCGGCTGCAGGGGGCAATGGCTACACCTTC.

The J gene is TRBJ2-2, the V gene TRBV5-1, with TRBD2 identical over 7 bases. This CDR3 comprises 18 residues. J lost 2 bases, V lost 4 bases, and 14 bases had no gene match. CDR1 is SGHRS and CDR2 is YFSETQ in the germline V gene. The CDR3 coding sequence is TGCGCCAGCAGCGGCGGGACTATCCGGCGGGATAACACCGGGGAGCTGTTTTTT. As protein: CASSGGTIRRDNTGELFF.

This clone was picked up a small number of times. The V and J genes are TRBV7-9 and TRBJ1-1, with D maybe TRBD1 (6 bases). CDR1 SEHNR and CDR2 FQNEAQ come from the germline V gene (reference sequence). The length of the CDR3 is 15 residues. The V gene lost 5 bases and the J gene lost 0 bases, with 13 bases spanning the gap. CDR3 region: CASSPYRALNTEAFF. The DNA for the CDR3 is TGTGCCAGCAGCCCTTACAGGGCTCTGAACACTGAAGCTTTCTTT. Combining the CDR3 with reference TRBV7-9 and TRBJ1-1 gives the whole variable domain DTGVSQNPRHKITKRGQNVTFRCDPISEHNRLYWYRQTLGQGPEFLTYFQNEAQLEKSRLLSDRFSAERPKGSFSTLEIQRTEQGDSAMYLCASSPYRALNTEAFFGQGTRLTVV.

This CDR3 reads CASLHRVRAGELFF. The CDR3 region has the DNA TGTGCCAGCCTACACAGGGTTCGAGCCGGGGAGCTGTTTTTT. The gene calls are TRBV6-6 and TRBJ2-2, with a weak D call TRBD1 (6 bases). The V end lost 8 bases, the J end lost 6 bases, and 16 bases lay between the germline ends. The CDR3 has 14 residues. Germline values: CDR1 MNHNY, CDR2 SVGAGI (reference sequence).

This clone showed up just a few times. The chain couples TRBV28 to TRBJ2-3; tentatively, D is TRBD1 (7 bases). The germline CDR1 and CDR2 sequences are MDHEN and SYDVKM. This CDR3 is built from 18 residues. V dropped 3 bases and J dropped 1 base, with 20 bases sitting between them. The CDR3 sequence: CASSFSLRQGLRTDTQYF. The DNA for the CDR3 is TGTGCCAGCAGTTTCTCCCTTAGACAGGGACTCCGCACAGATACGCAGTATTTT.

V gene TRBV14 combines with J gene TRBJ1-4, with TRBD1 identical over 7 bases. Trimming removed 6 bases from V and 8 bases from J; junction bases left unmatched: 9. CDR1 is SGHDN and CDR2 is FVKESK in the germline V gene. This CDR3 is 14 amino acids long. CDR3 DNA: TGTGCCAGCAGTCCCGACAGGGTAAACGAAAAACTGTTTTTT. Amino acid sequence: CASSPDRVNEKLFF.

The chain recombines TRBV7-3 with TRBJ2-5; D not resolved. This CDR3 is built from 11 residues. Trimming shortened V by 3 bases and J by 6 bases, and 5 bases separated the two germline ends. The germline V gene encodes CDR1 SGHTA and CDR2 FQGTGA. The CDR3 coding sequence is TGTGCCAGCAGCTTCCTACAGACCCAGTACTTC. Protein product: CASSFLQTQYF.

This sequence joins TRBV28 and TRBJ1-5; 10 bases fit TRBD1. CDR1 and CDR2 (germline): MDHEN, SYDVKM. Trimming at V came to 6 bases and at J to 0 bases, leaving 8 bases not matched to a gene. The CDR3 runs to 17 residues. CDR3 DNA sequence: TGTGCCAGCAGAAGGCGGGACAGGGGATATAGCAATCAGCCCCAGCATTTT. Its protein product is CASRRRDRGYSNQPQHF.

The gene calls are TRBV5-1 and TRBJ2-2, with 7 bases lining up with TRBD2. The CDR3 sequence is 13 residues long. Germline lookup yields CDR1 SGHRS and CDR2 YFSETQ. With V trimmed by 6 bases and J by 5 bases, 4 bases remained unmatched. Here the CDR3 DNA reads TGCGCCAGCACCAGGACTAGTACCGGGGAGCTGTTTTTT. This translates into CASTRTSTGELFF. Looking up the rest from reference TRBV5-1 and TRBJ2-2 gives the full variable domain: KAGVTQTPRYLIKTRGQQVTLSCSPISGHRSVSWYQQTPGQGLQFLFEYFSETQRNKGNFPGRFSGRQFSNSRSEMNVSTLELGDSALYLCASTRTSTGELFFGEGSRLTVL.

The genes are TRBV7-8 and TRBJ1-5, with D possibly matching TRBD1 (5 bases). The CDR3 extends over 17 amino acids. V was pared by 1 base and J by 0 bases, with 13 bases between. The germline gives CDR1 SGHVS, CDR2 FQNEAQ. CDR3 in amino acids: CASSLGPPGHSNQPQHF. CDR3 in DNA: TGTGCCAGCAGCTTAGGTCCCCCAGGGCATAGCAATCAGCCCCAGCATTTT.

The rearrangement uses TRBV6-1 and TRBJ2-5, with 10 nucleotides matching TRBD2. CDR3 size: 15 residues. Looked up from germline, CDR1 is MNHNS and CDR2 is SASEGT. V was clipped by 7 bases and J by 3 bases; unmatched bases: 8. The CDR3 reads CASTLAGGQKETQYF. The CDR3, as DNA: TGTGCCAGCACGTTAGCGGGGGGACAAAAAGAGACCCAGTACTTC.

The V and J genes are TRBV7-3 and TRBJ2-6, with 7 nucleotides matching TRBD1. With 8 bases clipped from V and 2 bases from J, the junction kept 6 bases outside the gene matches. Germline V lookup: CDR1 SGHTA, CDR2 FQGTGA. This CDR3 contains 15 residues. In DNA, the CDR3 is TGTGCCAGCGGAGACAGGGTGCCTGGGGCCAACGTCCTGACTTTC. Translated, it gives CASGDRVPGANVLTF.

J is TRBJ1-2 and V is TRBV15; tentative D call: TRBD1 (6 bases). Germline CDR1 reads LNHNV; CDR2 reads YYDKDF (reference sequence). This CDR3 contains 15 residues. The germline V and J ends were trimmed by 5 bases and 1 base, with 14 bases remaining between them. CDR3 nucleotides: TGTGCCACCAGCGGATACAGGGAGGGTAACTATGGCTACACCTTC. Amino acid sequence: CATSGYREGNYGYTF.

The DNA of the CDR3 is TGTGCCAGCAGCTTGGGGGGCAGGAGCTACGAGCAGTACTTC. Its translation is CASSLGGRSYEQYF. The chain couples TRBV5-6 to TRBJ2-5; D is perhaps TRBD1 (5 bases). The J call could be wrong; TRBJ2-7 is a better fit for the DNA end. Germline V gene data show CDR1 as SGHDT and CDR2 as YYEEEE. The CDR3 spans 14 residues.

V is TRBV23-1 and J is TRBJ1-2; TRBD1 aligns across 8 bases. TRBV23-1 is given ORF status, its function remaining uncertain. V dropped 4 bases and J dropped 5; count of bases not matched to a gene: 36. The CDR3 is 24 residues long. CDR3 loop: CASSPQTPAVVVAQGAGRRYGYTF. As DNA, the CDR3 is TGCGCCAGCAGTCCACAAACCCCCGCTGTTGTCGTCGCGCAGGGGGCAGGGCGGAGATATGGCTACACCTTC.

V and J are TRBV19 and TRBJ1-6, with TRBD1 matching over 8 bases. The CDR3 has 12 amino acids. The germline V gene has CDR1 LNHDA and CDR2 SQIVND (reference sequence). Trimming took 5 bases from V and 14 from J; bases not matched to a gene: 5. The CDR3 DNA follows: TGTGCCAGTAGTGACAGGGGTAGGACCCTCCACTTT. The encoded protein is CASSDRGRTLHF.

The genes are TRBV25-1 and TRBJ2-7, with 9 bases matching TRBD1. This CDR3 contains 13 residues. Germline loops: CDR1 MGHDK, CDR2 SYGVNS. J lost 4 bases, V lost 5 bases, and 3 bases had no gene match. CDR3 nucleotide sequence: TGTGCCAGCAGTCTCGGACAGGGGTACGAGCAGTACTTC. Residues: CASSLGQGYEQYF.

The chain carries TRBV30 and TRBJ1-6, with D tentatively TRBD1 (5 bases). The CDR3 runs 14 residues. Trimming pared 2 bases from V and 14 bases from J, leaving 19 bases between. CDR1 and CDR2 (germline): GTSNPN, SVGIG (reference sequence). The CDR3: CAWSLYRDWGALHF. The DNA of the CDR3 is TGTGCCTGGAGTCTTTACCGGGACTGGGGAGCCCTCCACTTT.